Below, one T cell receptor (beta chain) is given with its context. The antigen remains unidentified. This sample is drawn from a study of T cell repertoires in cytomegalovirus infection. Between the trimmed V and J ends, which lost 0 bases and 5 bases, there was a span of 17 bases. Germline assignment: CDR1 ENHRY and CDR2 SYGVKD. The CDR3 is made up of 17 amino acids. TCRdb reprocessed the reads with MiXCR, giving one entry per CDR3 protein. This repertoire shows 340,000 or so distinct CDR3 sequences, more than 20% found once; its top ten account for 13%. This chain joins TRBV10-3 and TRBJ1-5, with D tentatively TRBD1 (5 bases). Sample: cultured PBMCs, taken from culture after CMV antigen stimulation. The source of this sequence is a human donor in good health (CMV status not recorded). Some clones in this sample may be carry-over from other donors' samples. Written as DNA, the CDR3 is TGTGCCATCAGTGAGTCGACCGGGGGACGCACCCATCAGCCCCAGCATTTT. Translating it yields CAISESTGGRTHQPQHF.